This T cell receptor beta chain appears in the sequencing data of a study of beta chain features in type 1 diabetes. Study-level findings and limits: Healthy donors had naive, central memory and Treg TCRB repertoires that appeared less similar than those seen among patients.

A note on this clone: Its antigen is undetermined.

The sequenced template was cDNA made from the entire isolated RNA. Clones were sequenced by immunoSEQ multiplex PCR, and TCRdb holds only the in-frame ones, with some missing. The sample gives some 150,000 clones, 11% of which show up once; roughly 2% is in the top ten. From germline, CDR1 is MNHEY and CDR2 SMNVEV (reference sequence). The CDR3 is 15 amino acids. V was trimmed by 3 bases and J by 1 base, leaving 7 bases between them. Sequences were obtained from central memory CD4+ T cells from blood. V is TRBV27 and J is TRBJ2-6, with unresolved D. The clonotype originates from a man aged 18 to 29 in good health. In DNA form, the CDR3 reads TGTGCCAGCAGTTTTTTGGTGTCTGGGGCCAACGTCCTGACTTTC. It specifies CASSFLVSGANVLTF.